A single sample is the source of the 23 T cell receptor beta chains below, sequenced in a study of cytomegalovirus exposure and HLA in healthy donors. The protocol was immunoSEQ multiplex PCR, while the TCRdb copy is restricted to in-frame clones and leaves out a portion. The data show 250,000 to 350,000 clones, about 90% seen once. The sequencing input was PBMCs. The receptor set was obtained from a woman aged 25-40 years in good health and CMV-seropositive.

The rearrangement joins TRBV14 to TRBJ2-7, with 7 bases lining up with TRBD1. CDR1 and CDR2 (germline): SGHDN, FVKESK. The CDR3 sequence is 13 residues long. V trimming: 8 bases; J trimming: 3 bases; junction bases outside the gene matches: 7. The CDR3 bases are TGTGCCAGCTCGTGGGACAGACGCTACGAGCAGTACTTC. As protein: CASSWDRRYEQYF.

This clone was seen only once. V is TRBV28 and J is TRBJ1-5; 7 bases match TRBD1. Germline trimming cut 6 bases from V and 2 bases from J; bases unmatched to any gene: 7. The CDR3 has 15 amino acids. Germline loops: CDR1 MDHEN, CDR2 SYDVKM. Here the CDR3 DNA reads TGTGCCAGCAGCCCGACAGGGAAAGGCAATCAGCCCCAGCATTTT. This gives the protein CASSPTGKGNQPQHF.

This clone was recorded once. The chain recombines TRBV21-1 with TRBJ2-7. TRBV21-1 is noted as a pseudogene. The CDR3 loop spans 9 amino acids. The CDR3 DNA reads TGTGCCAGCAGTAAAGGGCAGTACTTC. As protein: CASSKGQYF.

This clone was counted between two and nine times. The chain carries TRBV11-2 and TRBJ2-7, with 8 bases lining up with TRBD2. This CDR3 is built from 15 residues. The J segment lost 2 bases and the V segment lost 3 bases, leaving 6 bases of the junction unmatched. From germline, CDR1 is SGHAT and CDR2 FQNNGV. CDR3 loop: CASSLSSGSPYEQYF. The CDR3 DNA reads TGTGCCAGCAGCTTGTCGAGCGGGAGCCCCTACGAGCAGTACTTC.

The chain employs TRBV28 and TRBJ2-3, with a tentative D call TRBD1 (5 bases). V lost 3 bases to trimming and J lost 2 bases, with 9 bases between them. The CDR3 consists of 14 residues. Germline V CDR1 and CDR2: MDHEN, SYDVKM. The CDR3 DNA follows: TGTGCCAGCAGTTTCAGGGCCGACACAGATACGCAGTATTTT. Its translation: CASSFRADTDTQYF.

This rearrangement joins TRBV29-1 to TRBJ2-7, with 8 positions matching TRBD1. V was clipped by 7 bases and J by 7 bases; unmatched bases: 9. The CDR3 sequence is 12 residues long. Germline V gene sequence: CDR1 SQVTM, CDR2 ANQGSEA. CDR3 protein: CSGYLDRGEQYF. CDR3 nucleotides: TGCAGCGGATACTTAGACAGGGGAGAGCAGTACTTC.

This chain links TRBV25-1 with TRBJ2-5; the D is unclear. Germline V gene lookup returns CDR1 MGHDK and CDR2 SYGVNS. V was clipped by 2 bases and J by 1 base, with 5 bases between them. The CDR3 is made up of 13 amino acids. CDR3 DNA sequence: TGTGCCAGCAGTGAAATCGCCCAAGAGACCCAGTACTTC. It is translated as CASSEIAQETQYF.

The sample holds one count of this clone. The V call is TRBV7-9, the J call TRBJ1-5; 8 bases map to TRBD1. Unmatched junction bases numbered 10, after V lost 5 bases and J lost 7 bases. CDR3 length: 15 residues. Germline V CDR1 and CDR2: SEHNR, FQNEAQ (reference sequence). In DNA, the CDR3 is TGTGCCAGCAGCCTGGACAGGGAGCTTAGCCAGCCCCAGCATTTT. This encodes CASSLDRELSQPQHF.

V usage is TRBV5-6 and J usage is TRBJ2-7; D not resolved. The CDR3 is 14 amino acids. V gave up 2 bases and J gave up 2 bases, with 11 bases separating them. Germline V gene lookup returns CDR1 SGHDT and CDR2 YYEEEE. The CDR3 DNA is TGTGCCAGCAGCTTTGGGGTTGGGACCTACGAGCAGTACTTC. Amino acids: CASSFGVGTYEQYF.

Ten or more counts support this clone. This rearrangement joins TRBV4-3 to TRBJ1-5; 7 positions agree with TRBD1. The CDR3 is 15 residues long. Germline V gene lookup returns CDR1 LGHNA and CDR2 YSLEER. J was trimmed by 7 bases and V by 3 bases; bases with no gene match: 9. As DNA, the CDR3 is TGCGCCAGCAGCCAGAACAGGGGATCTAAGCAGCCCCAGCATTTT. It specifies CASSQNRGSKQPQHF.

This clone was seen a few times. The CDR3 nucleotides are TGTGCCAGCAGTTACTCGGGACAGGGCGATGAAGCTTTCTTT. It yields the protein CASSYSGQGDEAFF. The V gene is TRBV6-5, the J gene TRBJ1-1; 9 bases agree with TRBD1. Germline CDR1 and CDR2: MNHEY and SVGAGI. The CDR3 has 14 residues. V was clipped by 0 bases and J by 7 bases; unmatched bases: 3.

V and J are TRBV9 and TRBJ2-1; D is perhaps TRBD1 (6 bases). The germline CDR1 and CDR2 sequences are SGDLS and YYNGEE. The CDR3 spans 13 residues. The V and J ends lost 4 bases and 6 bases respectively, with 11 bases between them. CDR3 nucleotides: TGTGCCAGCAGCCCCCGGGACATCAATGAGCAGTTCTTC. Amino acids: CASSPRDINEQFF.

This clone was recorded only once. The chain's CDR3 is CASRGGGGRLGYTF. CDR3 nucleotide sequence: TGTGCCAGCCGGGGTGGAGGGGGCCGTCTAGGCTACACCTTC. The chain is built from TRBV6-5 and TRBJ1-2, with 7 bases lining up with TRBD1. CDR1 and CDR2 from the germline V gene are MNHEY and SVGAGI. J gave up 8 bases and V 8 bases, and 14 bases lay outside the gene matches. This CDR3 has 14 amino acids.

This rearrangement joins TRBV4-1 to TRBJ2-7; either TRBD1 or TRBD2 may fit D (5 bases each). The V end lost 0 bases, the J end lost 2 bases, and 11 bases lay between the germline ends. Germline CDR1 reads MGHRA; CDR2 reads YSYEKL. The CDR3 is 15 amino acids. The CDR3 protein is CASSQDRGDAYEQYF. As DNA, the CDR3 is TGCGCCAGCAGCCAAGATCGAGGGGATGCCTACGAGCAGTACTTC.

The chain is built from TRBV27 and TRBJ2-3; maybe TRBD2 (6 bases). CDR3 length: 15 amino acids. CDR1 and CDR2 from the germline V gene are MNHEY and SMNVEV (reference sequence). V dropped 0 bases and J dropped 5 bases, with 12 bases sitting between them. CDR3 sequence (DNA): TGTGCCAGCAGTTTATCGCCGAGGAGGGGAGATACGCAGTATTTT. It codes for CASSLSPRRGDTQYF.

This rearrangement joins TRBV9 to TRBJ2-1; TRBD1 matches at 10 bases. V gave up 2 bases and J gave up 5 bases; unmatched junction bases: 4. The CDR3 contains 15 residues. The germline gives CDR1 SGDLS, CDR2 YYNGEE. CDR3 protein: CASSVTGTGDNEQFF. DNA for the CDR3: TGTGCCAGCAGCGTGACGGGGACAGGGGACAATGAGCAGTTCTTC.

The gene calls are TRBV7-3 and TRBJ2-3; D uncertain. Germline V gives CDR1 SGHTA, CDR2 FQGTGA. The CDR3 contains 16 residues. Trimming left V 1 base short and J 6 bases short, with 17 bases between. Here the CDR3 reads CASSLISSTDWDTQYF. In DNA, the CDR3 is TGTGCCAGCAGCTTAATATCGTCTACTGATTGGGATACGCAGTATTTT.

This clone was detected only once. The chain employs TRBV10-3 and TRBJ2-2; D may be TRBD1 (5 bases). The germline V gene encodes CDR1 ENHRY and CDR2 SYGVKD. With 6 bases removed from V and 0 bases from J, the gap between germline ends came to 8 bases. The length of the CDR3 is 14 residues. As DNA, the CDR3 is TGTGCCATCAGACAGGCGGCGAACACCGGGGAGCTGTTTTTT. This encodes CAIRQAANTGELFF.

The chain has TRBV29-1 and TRBJ2-5; TRBD2 is a possible D gene (6 bases). The CDR3 extends over 15 amino acids. V was clipped by 7 bases and J by 4 bases, with 22 bases between them. Germline CDR1 reads SQVTM; CDR2 reads ANQGSEA. The CDR3 spells CSAHRDFGVGETQYF. For the CDR3, the DNA is TGCAGCGCTCACCGGGACTTCGGGGTCGGAGAGACCCAGTACTTC.

The chain recombines TRBV30 with TRBJ1-2, with 7 positions matching TRBD1. The CDR3 runs to 14 residues. The V gene end was trimmed by 0 bases and the J gene end by 3 bases; junction bases not matched to a gene: 4. Germline values: CDR1 GTSNPN, CDR2 SVGIG (reference sequence). The DNA for the CDR3 is TGTGCCTGGAGTGTACGACAGGGAGACTATGGCTACACCTTC. It yields the protein CAWSVRQGDYGYTF. Supplemented by reference TRBV30 and TRBJ1-2, the full variable domain reads SQTIHQWPATLVQPVGSPLSLECTVEGTSNPNLYWYRQAAGRGLQLLFYSVGIGQISSEVPQNLSASRPQDRQFILSSKKLLLSDSGFYLCAWSVRQGDYGYTFGSGTRLTVV.

The chain has TRBV5-1 and TRBJ1-5; possibly TRBD1 for D (5 bases). This CDR3 is built from 13 residues. V lost 4 bases and J lost 2, with 7 bases in between. Germline-derived CDR1 and CDR2 are SGHRS and YFSETQ. CDR3 coding DNA: TGCGCCAGCAGCCAAGGGGGCAATCAGCCCCAGCATTTT. This sequence encodes CASSQGGNQPQHF.

The rearrangement joins TRBV15 to TRBJ2-3; D gene uncertain. This CDR3 has 12 amino acids. Per the germline V gene, CDR1 is LNHNV and CDR2 is YYDKDF (reference sequence). Trimming took off 4 bases at V and 1 base at J, with 3 bases between the two ends. The CDR3 sequence: CATSKGTDTQYF. As DNA, the CDR3 is TGTGCCACCAGCAAGGGCACAGATACGCAGTATTTT.

The J gene is TRBJ2-5, the V gene TRBV19, with D unclear. The germline V gene encodes CDR1 LNHDA and CDR2 SQIVND (reference sequence). The CDR3 contains 13 residues. Trimming stripped 2 bases from V and 2 bases from J, with 6 bases between. Written as DNA, the CDR3 is TGTGCCAGTAGTATACACTTACAAGAGACCCAGTACTTC. Residues: CASSIHLQETQYF.